A selection of T cell receptor beta chains follows, all from one sample in a study of breast tumors, draining lymph nodes, adjacent tissues. MiXCR, applied by TCRdb to the multiplex PCR reads, yields one record per CDR3 protein. The sample shows about 180,000 distinct CDR3 sequences, roughly 35% of them seen only once. Sequencing was carried out using axillary lymph node tissue. The source of these receptors is a female donor with breast cancer. Some clones in this sample may be carry-over from other donors' samples. CDR3s include the opening cysteine and the closing phenylalanine or tryptophan. The order of the fields is D gene, clone size, J gene, V gene, CDR3 DNA, CDR3 protein. A D gene is named only where the DNA matches it firmly. Some rows mark clone size as missing; the rest say once, few, many or name a class of expanded clone.

d_call: TRBD1; clone_size: many; j_call: TRBJ2-7; v_call: TRBV4-3; cdr3_nt: TGCGCCAGCAGCCAAGAAGGACAGGTTGGCCTCTACGAGCAGTACTTC; cdr3_aa: CASSQEGQVGLYEQYF
d_call: -; clone_size: many; j_call: TRBJ2-3; v_call: TRBV4-1; cdr3_nt: TGCGCCAGCAGCCAAGTCCAGGGACGGGATACGCAGTATTTT; cdr3_aa: CASSQVQGRDTQYF
d_call: -; clone_size: many; j_call: TRBJ2-1; v_call: TRBV10-3; cdr3_nt: TGTGCCATCAGTGAGAGGTCCGGCGGACCCTCCTACAATGAGCAGTTCTTC; cdr3_aa: CAISERSGGPSYNEQFF
d_call: -; clone_size: many; j_call: TRBJ2-1; v_call: TRBV27; cdr3_nt: TGTGCCAGCAGTTTACTCGGTCGGAATGAGCAGTTCTTC; cdr3_aa: CASSLLGRNEQFF
d_call: -; clone_size: many; j_call: TRBJ2-1; v_call: TRBV11-2; cdr3_nt: TGTGCCAGCAGCTTACTGGCGGGAAGGGTCAATGAGCAGTTCTTC; cdr3_aa: CASSLLAGRVNEQFF
d_call: -; clone_size: many; j_call: TRBJ2-7; v_call: TRBV19; cdr3_nt: TGTGCCACCCGACCGGACCCTCAAGGAGGCGAGCAGTACTTC; cdr3_aa: CATRPDPQGGEQYF
d_call: TRBD1; clone_size: -; j_call: TRBJ1-2; v_call: TRBV4-2; cdr3_nt: TGTGCCAGCAGCCAAGAGGAGCAGGGGGGCAGGGGGGGTGGCTACACCTTT; cdr3_aa: CASSQEEQGGRGGGYTF
d_call: -; clone_size: many; j_call: TRBJ2-1; v_call: TRBV6-2/TRBV6-3; cdr3_nt: TGTGCCAGCAGATCCTGGGGGGGGCGGGGCAATGAGCAGTTCTTC; cdr3_aa: CASRSWGGRGNEQFF
d_call: TRBD1; clone_size: -; j_call: TRBJ1-2; v_call: TRBV19; cdr3_nt: TGTGCCAGTAGTATAGACAGGGGGCGAAGTGGCTACACCTTC; cdr3_aa: CASSIDRGRSGYTF
d_call: -; clone_size: many; j_call: TRBJ2-1; v_call: TRBV6-1; cdr3_nt: TGTGCCAGCAGTCATACAGATAGCTACAATGAGCAGTTCTTC; cdr3_aa: CASSHTDSYNEQFF
d_call: TRBD1; clone_size: -; j_call: TRBJ2-7; v_call: TRBV4-1; cdr3_nt: TGCGCCAGCAGCCAAGACACAGGGGCCTACGAGCAGTACTTC; cdr3_aa: CASSQDTGAYEQYF
d_call: -; clone_size: few; j_call: TRBJ1-5; v_call: TRBV28; cdr3_nt: TGTGCCAGCAGTTTACTCAAAATTCGAACCGGGCGCTTAGATCAGCCCCAGCATTTT; cdr3_aa: CASSLLKIRTGRLDQPQHF
d_call: -; clone_size: -; j_call: TRBJ1-1; v_call: TRBV2; cdr3_nt: TGTGCCAGCAGTAACGGTCTTCGGGGGGCGGAAGCTTTCTTT; cdr3_aa: CASSNGLRGAEAFF
d_call: -; clone_size: many; j_call: TRBJ2-7; v_call: TRBV6-5; cdr3_nt: TGTGCCAGCAGACGAGGAGCCTCCTACGAGCAGTACTTC; cdr3_aa: CASRRGASYEQYF
d_call: -; clone_size: once; j_call: TRBJ2-3; v_call: TRBV6-6; cdr3_nt: TGTGCCAGCGGTTACATAGGCACAGATACGCAGTATTTT; cdr3_aa: CASGYIGTDTQYF
d_call: TRBD2; clone_size: -; j_call: TRBJ2-7; v_call: TRBV7-8; cdr3_nt: TGTGCCAGCAGCTTGGGGACGACTAGCGGGGTTATAATCTACGAGCAGTACTTC; cdr3_aa: CASSLGTTSGVIIYEQYF
d_call: -; clone_size: many; j_call: TRBJ2-7; v_call: TRBV27; cdr3_nt: TGTGCCAGCAGGTCTTGGGGGGAGCAGTACTTC; cdr3_aa: CASRSWGEQYF
d_call: -; clone_size: many; j_call: TRBJ1-5; v_call: TRBV7-8; cdr3_nt: TGTGCCAGCAGCGGGGCGGCAGGGAATAGCAATCAGCCCCAGCATTTT; cdr3_aa: CASSGAAGNSNQPQHF
d_call: TRBD1; clone_size: many; j_call: TRBJ2-7; v_call: TRBV20-1; cdr3_nt: TGCAGTGCTAGCGATGGGACAGGGGGGTACGAGCAGTACTTC; cdr3_aa: CSASDGTGGYEQYF
d_call: -; clone_size: -; j_call: TRBJ1-6; v_call: TRBV7-9; cdr3_nt: TGTGCCAGCAGCAAGACCGGGACCGGTTCACCCCTCCACTTT; cdr3_aa: CASSKTGTGSPLHF
d_call: -; clone_size: -; j_call: TRBJ1-2; v_call: TRBV5-1; cdr3_nt: TGCGCCAGCAGCTTGGTGGGCACCTCCTATGGCTACACCTTC; cdr3_aa: CASSLVGTSYGYTF
d_call: -; clone_size: many; j_call: TRBJ1-2; v_call: TRBV3-1; cdr3_nt: TGTGCCAGCAGCCAAGTGGGGGCAATTATATATGGCTACACCTTC; cdr3_aa: CASSQVGAIIYGYTF
d_call: -; clone_size: many; j_call: TRBJ2-7; v_call: TRBV6-1; cdr3_nt: TGTGCCAGCAATGTTCGGGGGCCCTACGAGCAGTACTTC; cdr3_aa: CASNVRGPYEQYF
d_call: -; clone_size: few; j_call: TRBJ1-1; v_call: TRBV20-1; cdr3_nt: TGCAGTGCGGGTGGTGGGGCGAACACTGAAGCTTTCTTT; cdr3_aa: CSAGGGANTEAFF
d_call: -; clone_size: -; j_call: TRBJ2-3; v_call: TRBV29-1; cdr3_nt: TGCAGCGTAGTCCCCGGGCTCAGAGGGTACAATGAGCAGTATTTT; cdr3_aa: CSVVPGLRGYNEQYF
d_call: TRBD1; clone_size: few; j_call: TRBJ1-1; v_call: TRBV28; cdr3_nt: TGTGCCAGCAGTTTACCCGGGACAGCCAACACTGAAGCTTTCTTT; cdr3_aa: CASSLPGTANTEAFF
d_call: -; clone_size: -; j_call: TRBJ2-3; v_call: TRBV20-1; cdr3_nt: TGCAGTGCAAATACCAGGACTAGCACAGATACGCAGTATTTT; cdr3_aa: CSANTRTSTDTQYF
d_call: TRBD1; clone_size: -; j_call: TRBJ1-5; v_call: TRBV6-1; cdr3_nt: TGTGCCAGCTCCTGGGACAGGGGCCCGGTTAGCAATCAGCCCCAGCATTTT; cdr3_aa: CASSWDRGPVSNQPQHF
d_call: -; clone_size: -; j_call: TRBJ1-4; v_call: TRBV9; cdr3_nt: TGTGCCAGCAGCGGAGCAGGAGGGGTTAAAACTAATGAAAAACTGTTTTTT; cdr3_aa: CASSGAGGVKTNEKLFF
d_call: TRBD2; clone_size: many; j_call: TRBJ2-5; v_call: TRBV5-1; cdr3_nt: TGCGCCAGCACCCCAGCGGGACTGTACCAAGAGACCCAGTACTTC; cdr3_aa: CASTPAGLYQETQYF
d_call: -; clone_size: many; j_call: TRBJ2-7; v_call: TRBV5-1; cdr3_nt: TGCGCCAGCAGCGCCCGGGACATAGGGAGCTACGAGCAGTACTTC; cdr3_aa: CASSARDIGSYEQYF
d_call: -; clone_size: many; j_call: TRBJ1-5; v_call: TRBV4-1; cdr3_nt: TGCGCCAGCAGCCAATGGAGCGATAGCAATCAGCCCCAGCATTTT; cdr3_aa: CASSQWSDSNQPQHF
d_call: TRBD1; clone_size: many; j_call: TRBJ1-2; v_call: TRBV7-8; cdr3_nt: TGTGCCAGCAGCTTAGACAGGGGGGGTCTTAAGTATGGCTACACCTTC; cdr3_aa: CASSLDRGGLKYGYTF
d_call: -; clone_size: -; j_call: TRBJ2-2; v_call: TRBV27; cdr3_nt: TGTGCCAGCAGTTTATCCGGGCAGACAAACACCGGGGAGCTGTTTTTT; cdr3_aa: CASSLSGQTNTGELFF
d_call: TRBD1; clone_size: many; j_call: TRBJ2-5; v_call: TRBV7-9; cdr3_nt: TGTGCCAGCACCCAAGCAGGGGGTCAAGAGACCCAGTACTTC; cdr3_aa: CASTQAGGQETQYF
d_call: TRBD2; clone_size: -; j_call: TRBJ2-1; v_call: TRBV4-1; cdr3_nt: TGTGCCAGCAGCCAAGGGACTAGCGGGAGGATGGGGTATGAGCAGTTCTTC; cdr3_aa: CASSQGTSGRMGYEQFF
d_call: -; clone_size: few; j_call: TRBJ1-5; v_call: TRBV18; cdr3_nt: TGTGCCAGCTCACCATGGGGGGGGGACCAGCCCCAGCATTTT; cdr3_aa: CASSPWGGDQPQHF
d_call: -; clone_size: many; j_call: TRBJ2-3; v_call: TRBV5-6; cdr3_nt: TGTGCCAGCAGCAGGGGACTTTCCACAGATACGCAGTATTTT; cdr3_aa: CASSRGLSTDTQYF
d_call: -; clone_size: many; j_call: TRBJ1-2; v_call: TRBV11-1; cdr3_nt: TGTGCCAGCAGCCACGTCGGCGGTGGCTACACCTTC; cdr3_aa: CASSHVGGGYTF
d_call: -; clone_size: many; j_call: TRBJ2-1; v_call: TRBV3-1; cdr3_nt: TGTGCCAGCAGTCCGCTTGGTAAAACAGGCGCCAATGAGCAGTTCTTC; cdr3_aa: CASSPLGKTGANEQFF
d_call: TRBD2; clone_size: -; j_call: TRBJ2-7; v_call: TRBV11-1; cdr3_nt: TGTGCCAGCAGCTTTTCTAGCGGGCTTTACGAGCAGTACTTC; cdr3_aa: CASSFSSGLYEQYF
d_call: TRBD2; clone_size: -; j_call: TRBJ2-2; v_call: TRBV19; cdr3_nt: TGTGCCAGTAGTAGAACGGGACTAGCGGGGGGGTTGCGGACCGGGGAGCTGTTTTTT; cdr3_aa: CASSRTGLAGGLRTGELFF
d_call: -; clone_size: many; j_call: TRBJ1-2; v_call: TRBV30; cdr3_nt: TGTGCCTGGAGTCCTCAATCTATCTCTAACTATGGCTACACCTTC; cdr3_aa: CAWSPQSISNYGYTF
d_call: TRBD1; clone_size: many; j_call: TRBJ2-2; v_call: TRBV7-9; cdr3_nt: TGTGCCAGCAGCTTACGGGACAGGGAAAGCGGGGAGCTGTTTTTT; cdr3_aa: CASSLRDRESGELFF
d_call: TRBD1; clone_size: many; j_call: TRBJ1-2; v_call: TRBV15; cdr3_nt: TGTGCCACCAGCATTGGGACAGGGAGACTCTATGGCTACACCTTC; cdr3_aa: CATSIGTGRLYGYTF
d_call: TRBD1; clone_size: many; j_call: TRBJ1-3; v_call: TRBV2; cdr3_nt: TGTGCCAGCATTACCGACAGGGGGGGAAACACCATATATTTT; cdr3_aa: CASITDRGGNTIYF
d_call: TRBD1; clone_size: once; j_call: TRBJ1-5; v_call: TRBV20-1; cdr3_nt: TGCAGTGCCATACTTCCGGGACAGGGAAGCTACGAGCATTTT; cdr3_aa: CSAILPGQGSYEHF
d_call: -; clone_size: -; j_call: TRBJ1-2; v_call: TRBV14; cdr3_nt: TGTGCCAGCAGCCAAGAGTGGGGACGGCTTAACTATGGCTGCACCTTC; cdr3_aa: CASSQEWGRLNYGCTF
d_call: TRBD1; clone_size: many; j_call: TRBJ1-2; v_call: TRBV5-1; cdr3_nt: TGCGCCAGCAGCCCCGGGGGGACAGCCTTTTCTAACTATGGCTACACCTTC; cdr3_aa: CASSPGGTAFSNYGYTF
d_call: TRBD1; clone_size: many; j_call: TRBJ1-3; v_call: TRBV28; cdr3_nt: TGTGCCAGCAGTAGAACAGGGGGCCGTTTCGACACCATATATTTT; cdr3_aa: CASSRTGGRFDTIYF
d_call: -; clone_size: many; j_call: TRBJ2-1; v_call: TRBV7-6; cdr3_nt: TGTGCCAGCAGCCCAGGGGGGGACAATGAGCAGTTCTTC; cdr3_aa: CASSPGGDNEQFF
d_call: -; clone_size: many; j_call: TRBJ1-6; v_call: TRBV27; cdr3_nt: TGTGCCAGCAGTTTACTTCCCCCGTCGAGGTTGGATTCACCCCTCCACTTT; cdr3_aa: CASSLLPPSRLDSPLHF
d_call: TRBD1; clone_size: -; j_call: TRBJ2-7; v_call: TRBV15; cdr3_nt: TGTGCCACCAGCAGAGAAGGACAGGGCTCCTACGAGCAGTACTTC; cdr3_aa: CATSREGQGSYEQYF
d_call: TRBD1; clone_size: many; j_call: TRBJ2-5; v_call: TRBV12-3/TRBV12-4; cdr3_nt: TGTGCCAGCAGTCGAGGGACAGCTAAAGAGACCCAGTACTTC; cdr3_aa: CASSRGTAKETQYF